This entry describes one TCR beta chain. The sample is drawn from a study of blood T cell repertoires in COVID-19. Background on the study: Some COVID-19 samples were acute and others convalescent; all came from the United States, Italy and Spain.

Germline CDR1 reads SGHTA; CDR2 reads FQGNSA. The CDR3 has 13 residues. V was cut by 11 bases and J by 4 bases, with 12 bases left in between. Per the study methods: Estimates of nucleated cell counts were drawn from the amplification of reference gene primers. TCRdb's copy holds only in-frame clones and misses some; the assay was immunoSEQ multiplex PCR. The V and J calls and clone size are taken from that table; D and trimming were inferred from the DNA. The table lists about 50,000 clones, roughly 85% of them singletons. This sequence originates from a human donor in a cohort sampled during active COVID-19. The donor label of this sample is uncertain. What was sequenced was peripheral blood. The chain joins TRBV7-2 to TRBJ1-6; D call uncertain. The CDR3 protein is CASSRGYNSPLHF. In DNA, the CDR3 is TGTGCCTCCTCTCGGGGTTATAATTCACCCCTCCACTTT.